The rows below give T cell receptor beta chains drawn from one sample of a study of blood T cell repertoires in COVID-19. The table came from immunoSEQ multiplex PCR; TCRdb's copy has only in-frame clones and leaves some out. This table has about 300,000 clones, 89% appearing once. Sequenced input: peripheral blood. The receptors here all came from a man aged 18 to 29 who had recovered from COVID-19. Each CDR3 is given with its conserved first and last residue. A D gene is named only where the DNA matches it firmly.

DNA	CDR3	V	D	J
TGTGCCAGCGGATCCAGGGGTTGGGGAGCTAACTATGGCTACACCTTC	CASGSRGWGANYGYTF	TRBV7-2	.	TRBJ1-2
TGTGCCAGCAGCTTAGCACAGGGGCAGACTGAAGCTTTCTTT	CASSLAQGQTEAFF	TRBV7-2	TRBD1	TRBJ1-1
TGTGCCAGCAGACAAGCGGGATACCCAGATACGCAGTATTTT	CASRQAGYPDTQYF	TRBV6-5	TRBD2	TRBJ2-3
TGTGCCAGCAGCCCCCGACTGAAGCGGGGGGGGAATGAGCAGTTCTTC	CASSPRLKRGGNEQFF	TRBV7-9	TRBD2	TRBJ2-1
TGCGCCAGCACCACCCGCTTCACGTGGCAGATCGCAGCTTTCTTT	CASTTRFTWQIAAFF	TRBV23-1	.	TRBJ1-1
TGTGCCAGCAGTTCACTAGCGAATTATAATGAGCAGTTCTTC	CASSSLANYNEQFF	TRBV6-5	TRBD2	TRBJ2-1
TGTGCCAGCAGTGACCCCGGGGGGCCCGGGGAGCTGTTTTTT	CASSDPGGPGELFF	TRBV25-1	.	TRBJ2-2
TGCAGGGACACTCCCCCCAGGGACATTAAAAATAATTCACCCCTCCACTTT	CRDTPPRDIKNNSPLHF	TRBV29-1	.	TRBJ1-6
TGTGCCAGCAGCTTAGAGCGTGGATCCGGGTTTGAAGCTTTCTTT	CASSLERGSGFEAFF	TRBV11-2	.	TRBJ1-1
TGTGCCTGGAGTGACCTGGGACAGGGGAACTCGCAGTACTTC	CAWSDLGQGNSQYF	TRBV30	TRBD1	TRBJ2-7
TGCGCCAGCAGCTTGGGAGGGGGCGATGGCTACACCTTC	CASSLGGGDGYTF	TRBV5-1	TRBD1	TRBJ1-2